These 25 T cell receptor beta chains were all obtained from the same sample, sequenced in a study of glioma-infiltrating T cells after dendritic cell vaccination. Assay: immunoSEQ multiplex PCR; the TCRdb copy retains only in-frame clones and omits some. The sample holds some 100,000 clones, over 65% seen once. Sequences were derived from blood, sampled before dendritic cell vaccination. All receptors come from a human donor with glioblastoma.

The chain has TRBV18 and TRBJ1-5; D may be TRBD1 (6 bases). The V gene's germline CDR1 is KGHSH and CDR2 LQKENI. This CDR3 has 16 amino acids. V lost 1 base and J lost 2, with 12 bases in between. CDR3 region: CASSPRPGDGNQPQHF. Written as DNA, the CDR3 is TGTGCCAGCTCACCACGGCCAGGGGACGGCAATCAGCCCCAGCATTTT.

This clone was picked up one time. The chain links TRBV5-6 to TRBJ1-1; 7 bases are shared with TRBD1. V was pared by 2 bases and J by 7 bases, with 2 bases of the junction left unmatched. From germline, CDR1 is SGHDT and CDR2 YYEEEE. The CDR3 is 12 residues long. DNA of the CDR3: TGTGCCAGCAGCTTTCAGGGGGTTGAAGCTTTCTTT. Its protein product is CASSFQGVEAFF. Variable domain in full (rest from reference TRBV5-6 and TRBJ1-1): DAGVTQSPTHLIKTRGQQVTLRCSPKSGHDTVSWYQQALGQGPQFIFQYYEEEERQRGNFPDRFSGHQFPNYSSELNVNALLLGDSALYLCASSFQGVEAFFGQGTRLTVV.

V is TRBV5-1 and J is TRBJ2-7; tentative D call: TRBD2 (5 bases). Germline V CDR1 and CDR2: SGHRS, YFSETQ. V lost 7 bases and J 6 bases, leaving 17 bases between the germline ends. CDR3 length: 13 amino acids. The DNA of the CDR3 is TGCGCCAGCTCCGACGGGGTCTACGTCGAGCAGTACTTC. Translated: CASSDGVYVEQYF.

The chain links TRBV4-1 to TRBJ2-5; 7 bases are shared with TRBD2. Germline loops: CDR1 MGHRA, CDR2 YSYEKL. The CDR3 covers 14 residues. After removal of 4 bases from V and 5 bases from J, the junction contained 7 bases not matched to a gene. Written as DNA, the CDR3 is TGCGCCAGCAGCCGACTAGCCCTTCAGGAGACCCAGTACTTC. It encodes CASSRLALQETQYF.

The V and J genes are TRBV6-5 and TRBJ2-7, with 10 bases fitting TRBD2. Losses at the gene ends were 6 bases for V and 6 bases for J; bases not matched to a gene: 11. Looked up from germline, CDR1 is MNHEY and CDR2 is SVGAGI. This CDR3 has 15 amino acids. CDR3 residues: CASSVTSGYSGEQYF. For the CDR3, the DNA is TGTGCCAGCAGCGTGACTAGCGGGTATTCTGGCGAGCAGTACTTC.

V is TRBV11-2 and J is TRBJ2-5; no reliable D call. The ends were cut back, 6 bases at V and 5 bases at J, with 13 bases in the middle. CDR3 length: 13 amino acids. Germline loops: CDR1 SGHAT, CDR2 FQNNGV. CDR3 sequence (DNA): TGTGCCAGCAGTCCAGGCGTGTTCGAGACCCAGTACTTC. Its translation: CASSPGVFETQYF.

Written as DNA, the CDR3 is TGTGCCAGTAGTATGTTTGGGGGCGGGGAGACCCAGTACTTC. Protein sequence: CASSMFGGGETQYF. The J gene is TRBJ2-5, the V gene TRBV19; perhaps TRBD1 as D (6 bases). Germline V lookup: CDR1 LNHDA, CDR2 SQIVND (reference sequence). There are 14 residues in the CDR3. Trimming pared 3 bases from V and 5 bases from J, leaving 13 bases between.

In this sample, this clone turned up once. In DNA form, the CDR3 reads TGCGCCAGCAGCTTACATTGGACTAGAACTGAAGCTTTCTTT. As protein: CASSLHWTRTEAFF. J is TRBJ1-1 and V is TRBV5-1; D is unresolved. This CDR3 region has 14 residues. V was shortened by 2 bases and J by 5 bases, with 13 bases between the two germline ends. CDR1 is SGHRS and CDR2 is YFSETQ in the germline V gene. The whole variable domain, remainder taken from reference TRBV5-1 and TRBJ1-1, is KAGVTQTPRYLIKTRGQQVTLSCSPISGHRSVSWYQQTPGQGLQFLFEYFSETQRNKGNFPGRFSGRQFSNSRSEMNVSTLELGDSALYLCASSLHWTRTEAFFGQGTRLTVV.

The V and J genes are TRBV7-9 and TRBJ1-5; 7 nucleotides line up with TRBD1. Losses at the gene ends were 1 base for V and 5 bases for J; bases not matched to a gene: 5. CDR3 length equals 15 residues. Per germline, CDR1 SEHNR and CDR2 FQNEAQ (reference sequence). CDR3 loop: CASSLVGQGDQPQHF. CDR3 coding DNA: TGTGCCAGCAGCTTAGTTGGGCAGGGGGATCAGCCCCAGCATTTT.

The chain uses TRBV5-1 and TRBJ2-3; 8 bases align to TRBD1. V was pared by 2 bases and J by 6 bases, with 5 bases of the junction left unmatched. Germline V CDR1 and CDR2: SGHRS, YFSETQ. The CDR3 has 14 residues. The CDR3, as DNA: TGCGCCAGCAGCTTCAGGGGGCAAGCGGATACGCAGTATTTT. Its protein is CASSFRGQADTQYF.

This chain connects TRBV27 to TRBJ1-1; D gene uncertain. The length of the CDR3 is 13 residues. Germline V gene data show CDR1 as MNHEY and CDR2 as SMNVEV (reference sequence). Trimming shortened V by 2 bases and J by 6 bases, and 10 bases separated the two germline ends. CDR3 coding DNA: TGTGCCAGCAGTTTAGGGCCATCAGCTGAAGCTTTCTTT. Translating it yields CASSLGPSAEAFF.

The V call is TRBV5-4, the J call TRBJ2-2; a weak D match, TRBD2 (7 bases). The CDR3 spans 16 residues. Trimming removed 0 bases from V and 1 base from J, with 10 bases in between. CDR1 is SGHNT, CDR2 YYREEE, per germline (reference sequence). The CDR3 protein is CASSLAGGQNTGELFF. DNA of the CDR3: TGTGCCAGCAGCTTGGCGGGGGGCCAGAACACCGGGGAGCTGTTTTTT.

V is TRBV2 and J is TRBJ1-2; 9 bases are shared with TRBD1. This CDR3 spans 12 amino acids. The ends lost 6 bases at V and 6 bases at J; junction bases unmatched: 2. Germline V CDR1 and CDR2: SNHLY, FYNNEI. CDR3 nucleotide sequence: TGTGCCAGCAGACAGGGGGCGGATGGCTACACCTTC. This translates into CASRQGADGYTF.

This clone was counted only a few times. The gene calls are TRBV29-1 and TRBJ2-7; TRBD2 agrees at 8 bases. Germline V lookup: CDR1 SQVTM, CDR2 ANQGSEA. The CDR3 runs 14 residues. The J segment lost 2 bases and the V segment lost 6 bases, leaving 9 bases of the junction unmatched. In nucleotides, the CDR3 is TGCAGCGTGAACGTGGTAGCGGGGCCCTACGAGCAGTACTTC. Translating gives CSVNVVAGPYEQYF.

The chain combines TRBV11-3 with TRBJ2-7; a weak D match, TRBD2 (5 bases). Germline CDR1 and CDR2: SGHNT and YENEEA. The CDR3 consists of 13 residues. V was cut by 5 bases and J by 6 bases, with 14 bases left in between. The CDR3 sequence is CASSLSGIIEQYF. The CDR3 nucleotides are TGTGCCAGCAGCCTCTCCGGGATTATCGAGCAGTACTTC.

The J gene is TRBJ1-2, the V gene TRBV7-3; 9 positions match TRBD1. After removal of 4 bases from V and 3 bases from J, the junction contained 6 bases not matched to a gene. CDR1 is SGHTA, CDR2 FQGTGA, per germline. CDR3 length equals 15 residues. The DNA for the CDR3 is TGTGCCAGCAGCTCCCCGGGACAGGGAGACTATGGCTACACCTTC. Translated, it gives CASSSPGQGDYGYTF.

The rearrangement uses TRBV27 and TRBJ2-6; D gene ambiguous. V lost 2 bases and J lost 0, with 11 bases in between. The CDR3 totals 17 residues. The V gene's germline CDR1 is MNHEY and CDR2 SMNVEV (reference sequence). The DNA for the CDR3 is TGTGCCAGCAGTTTAGGCAGGATACCCTCTGGGGCCAACGTCCTGACTTTC. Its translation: CASSLGRIPSGANVLTF.

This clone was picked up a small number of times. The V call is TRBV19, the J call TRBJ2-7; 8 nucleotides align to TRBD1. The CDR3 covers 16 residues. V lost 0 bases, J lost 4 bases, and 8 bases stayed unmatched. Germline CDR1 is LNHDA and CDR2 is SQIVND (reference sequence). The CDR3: CASSIDRGQVWYEQYF. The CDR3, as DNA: TGTGCCAGTAGTATAGATCGGGGACAGGTTTGGTACGAGCAGTACTTC.

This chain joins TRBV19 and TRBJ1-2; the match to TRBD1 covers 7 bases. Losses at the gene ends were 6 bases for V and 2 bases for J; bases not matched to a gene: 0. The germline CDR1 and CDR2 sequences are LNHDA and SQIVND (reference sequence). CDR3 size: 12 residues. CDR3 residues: CASRDRNYGYTF. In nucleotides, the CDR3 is TGTGCCAGTAGGGACAGGAACTATGGCTACACCTTC.

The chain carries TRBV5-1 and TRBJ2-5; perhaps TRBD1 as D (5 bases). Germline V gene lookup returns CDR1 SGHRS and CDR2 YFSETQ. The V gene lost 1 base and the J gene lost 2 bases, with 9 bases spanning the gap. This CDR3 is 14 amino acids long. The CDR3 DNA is TGCGCCAGCAGCTTGTTAGGGGATCAAGAGACCCAGTACTTC. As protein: CASSLLGDQETQYF.

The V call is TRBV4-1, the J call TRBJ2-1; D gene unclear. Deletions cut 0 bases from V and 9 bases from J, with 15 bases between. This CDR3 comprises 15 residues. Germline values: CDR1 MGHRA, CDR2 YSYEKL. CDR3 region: CASSQEVGRNGEQFF. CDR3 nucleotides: TGCGCCAGCAGCCAAGAAGTGGGCCGCAATGGTGAGCAGTTCTTC.

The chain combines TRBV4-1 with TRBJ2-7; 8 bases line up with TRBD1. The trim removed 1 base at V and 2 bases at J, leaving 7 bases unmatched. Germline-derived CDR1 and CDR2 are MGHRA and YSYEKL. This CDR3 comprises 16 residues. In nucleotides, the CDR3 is TGCGCCAGCAGCCAAGCCCCGGGACAGGTAACCTACGAGCAGTACTTC. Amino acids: CASSQAPGQVTYEQYF.

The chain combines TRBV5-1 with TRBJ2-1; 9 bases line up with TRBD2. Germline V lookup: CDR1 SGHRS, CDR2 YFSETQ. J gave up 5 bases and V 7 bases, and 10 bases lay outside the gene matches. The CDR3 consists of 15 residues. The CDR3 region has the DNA TGCGCCAGCTCCAGCGGGGGGCCCCCCCACAATGAGCAGTTCTTC. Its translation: CASSSGGPPHNEQFF.

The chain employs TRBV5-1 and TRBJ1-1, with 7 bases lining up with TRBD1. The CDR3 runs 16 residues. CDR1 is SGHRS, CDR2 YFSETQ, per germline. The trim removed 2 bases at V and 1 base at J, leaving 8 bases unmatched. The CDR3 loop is CASSFLGRGSNTEAFF. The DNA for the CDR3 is TGCGCCAGCAGCTTCCTGGGCAGGGGGTCGAACACTGAAGCTTTCTTT.

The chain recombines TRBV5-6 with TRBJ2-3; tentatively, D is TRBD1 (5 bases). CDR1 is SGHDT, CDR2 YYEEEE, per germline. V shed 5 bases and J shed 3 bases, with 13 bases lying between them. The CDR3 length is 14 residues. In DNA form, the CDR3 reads TGTGCCAGCAGAACGACGGACAAAACAGATACGCAGTATTTT. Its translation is CASRTTDKTDTQYF.